This T cell receptor beta chain originates from a study of cytomegalovirus exposure and HLA in healthy donors. Study conclusions and caveats: As a later analysis revealed, most CMV-associated TCR beta chains appeared HLA-restricted. Accurate HLA-A and HLA-B prediction from TCR beta sequences was reported for most subjects.

A note on this clone: The antigen is undetermined.

The donors were healthy bone marrow donors. The ends were cut back, 5 bases at V and 5 bases at J, with 7 bases in the middle. The CDR3 sequence is 12 residues long. Germline V gene sequence: CDR1 SEHNR, CDR2 FQNEAQ (reference sequence). In the PCR, 60 Vbeta and 13 Jbeta primers were used. Clones were sequenced by immunoSEQ multiplex PCR, and TCRdb holds only the in-frame ones, with some missing. The sample data list about 120,000 clones. The sequencing input was PBMCs. This clonotype originated in a man between 18 and 35 years old in good health and CMV-seronegative. The chain is built from TRBV7-9 and TRBJ2-1; unclear D gene. The DNA for the CDR3 is TGTGCCAGCAGCCGCGCGGACAATGAGCAGTTCTTC. Its protein is CASSRADNEQFF.